Reported below is one T cell receptor beta chain. Its antigen is not known. These data originate in a study of monozygotic twins with cystic fibrosis. Study as a whole: Library input was around 3.2 micrograms of fragmented DNA, with 15 PCR cycles.

The repertoire was sequenced with immunoSEQ multiplex PCR; TCRdb's copy has only in-frame clones and lacks some. The sample contains about 36,000 clones, around nine tenths of which appear only once. The V gene's germline CDR1 is MNHNY and CDR2 SVGAGI (reference sequence). CDR3 length: 13 amino acids. With V trimmed by 9 bases and J by 8 bases, 9 bases remained unmatched. Study-wide findings and caveats: Age, concordance and disease severity did not associate with shared CDR3 numbers. Clonality was generally low (median approximately 0.0094), higher in the most severe patients. J usage was most co-twin-similar in 8 of 16 pairs, V in 13.

The V gene is TRBV6-6, the J gene TRBJ2-1; 8 bases line up with TRBD2. The sequence was obtained from a boy aged 2 to 9 with cystic fibrosis. The sequenced material came from blood. The CDR3 nucleotides are TGTGCCAGTCAGAACGGGGGGGGCGATGAGCAGTTCTTC. Amino acid sequence: CASQNGGGDEQFF.